These 2 T cell receptor beta chains were all obtained from the same sample, sequenced in a study of molecular identifiers for immune sequencing clone quantification. TCRdb redid the calling of the PCR reads with MiXCR, one entry per CDR3 protein. Among about 640,000 distinct CDR3 sequences listed, 15% to 20% were seen once. The sequenced sample was naive CD8+ T cells from blood, with Jurkat cell RNA spiked in. The subset was: FACS-sorted CD8+CD4-CCR7+CD45RA+ naive T cells. The receptor set was obtained from a human donor in good health. Some libraries in this study had Jurkat cell RNA spiked in.

This clonotype was seen ten or more times. The chain employs TRBV10-3 and TRBJ2-3; TRBD2 matches at 9 bases. Germline CDR1 is ENHRY and CDR2 is SYGVKD. The V and J ends lost 10 bases and 4 bases, in that order; junction bases with no gene match: 12. There are 15 residues in the CDR3. The CDR3 bases are TGTGCCACTTCCCCGGGACTAGCAAGGTCAGATACGCAGTATTTT. It encodes CATSPGLARSDTQYF.

This clonotype was seen more than once but under ten times. This chain joins TRBV4-1 and TRBJ1-6; 7 bases are a match to TRBD1. The CDR3 length is 16 residues. The J segment lost 2 bases and the V segment lost 3 bases, leaving 4 bases of the junction unmatched. Germline CDR1 and CDR2: MGHRA and YSYEKL. The CDR3 region has the DNA TGCGCCAGCAGCCAGGAAGGACAGGCCTATAATTCACCCCTCCACTTT. Its protein is CASSQEGQAYNSPLHF.